This T cell receptor beta chain was sequenced in a study of CD4 and CD8 cells across lung adenocarcinoma regions. Localized lung adenocarcinoma, a non-small cell lung cancer, affected the donors. In TCRdb, the PCR reads were re-called with MiXCR into one record per CDR3 protein. The data contain several thousand distinct CDR3 sequences, approximately 45% of them seen just once; the ten biggest clones take up approximately 30%. There are 11 residues in the CDR3. Germline CDR1 and CDR2: MNHEY and SVGEGT. The origin of this receptor is a male donor with lung adenocarcinoma. The CD4 and CD8 labels of this study may be unreliable. The specimen was CD4+ T cells from the margin of a lung tumor. The chain joins TRBV6-2 or TRBV6-3 to TRBJ2-1; TRBD1 might be the D (5 bases). The DNA matches TRBJ2-7 better at its end, which makes the J call doubtful. The CDR3 reads CASSLGLEQYF. CDR3 bases: TGTGCCAGCAGTTTGGGGCTCGAGCAGTACTTC.